The clone carrying this TCR beta chain was counted at least ten times. Antigen specificity is unknown. cDNA molecules, individually, were tagged with unique molecular identifiers. TCRdb ran MiXCR on the 5' RACE reads and lists one entry per CDR3 protein. The sample has 90,000 to 120,000 distinct CDR3 sequences; 11% are singletons. This sample was included in a study of early T cells in non-severe SARS-CoV-2 infection. Study conclusions and caveats: VDJdb matching favored anti-spike CD8 responses, missing private and CD4 specificities.

Germline V gene lookup returns CDR1 MDHEN and CDR2 SYDVKM. The CDR3 has 12 amino acids. V lost 2 bases and J 12 bases, leaving 13 bases between the germline ends. The chain couples TRBV28 to TRBJ1-1; D unclear. Sequencing used whole blood. The sequence was collected from an adult who was a healthcare worker with PCR-confirmed SARS-CoV-2 infection or an uninfected control (not recorded which). DNA for the CDR3: TGTGCCAGCAGTTTAGGGAAGGGAAAACCTTTCTTT. Its translation: CASSLGKGKPFF.